The 27 T cell receptor beta chains given below trace back to one sample, sequenced in a study of T-cell memory formation after mild COVID-19. TCRdb reprocessed the 5' RACE reads via MiXCR and lists one record per CDR3 protein. The sample has 190,000 or so distinct CDR3 sequences, about 10% seen once. The specimen was PBMCs or a T cell subset sorted from them (not recorded which). Source of these receptors: a man younger than 30 who had mild COVID-19 (a few samples of this study predate the infection). Cell type and time point are not known.

This clonotype was observed many times. The chain combines TRBV7-2 with TRBJ2-6; D is unclear. CDR3 length equals 16 residues. Germline values: CDR1 SGHTA, CDR2 FQGNSA. The germline V and J ends were trimmed by 1 base and 0 bases, with 7 bases remaining between them. The CDR3 loop is CASSLVGRSGANVLTF. As DNA, the CDR3 is TGTGCCAGCAGCTTAGTTGGGCGCTCTGGGGCCAACGTCCTGACTTTC.

V usage is TRBV20-1 and J usage is TRBJ1-5, with 11 nucleotides matching TRBD1. This CDR3 contains 15 residues. CDR1 DFQATT and CDR2 SNEGSKA come from the germline V gene (reference sequence). The V gene end was trimmed by 4 bases and the J gene end by 3 bases; junction bases not matched to a gene: 5. Here the CDR3 DNA reads TGCAGTGCTATTGGGACAGGGGGAATCAATCAGCCCCAGCATTTT. Protein sequence: CSAIGTGGINQPQHF.

A few counts support this clonotype. This chain links TRBV5-4 with TRBJ2-3, with 12 bases fitting TRBD2. The V gene end was trimmed by 3 bases and the J gene end by 7 bases; junction bases not matched to a gene: 6. The CDR3 is 15 amino acids. CDR1 and CDR2 from the germline V gene are SGHNT and YYREEE (reference sequence). CDR3 sequence (DNA): TGTGCCAGCAGCTCTAGCGGGGGGGACGGGTATACGCAGTATTTT. This translates into CASSSSGGDGYTQYF.

In its sample, this clonotype was seen many times. The rearrangement uses TRBV7-2 and TRBJ2-1; maybe TRBD1 (6 bases). CDR1 and CDR2 (germline): SGHTA, FQGNSA. V lost 7 bases, J lost 3 bases, and 16 bases lay in between. CDR3 length equals 15 residues. The CDR3 DNA reads as TGTGCCAGCACCATCCCAAGGGGGTTCTACAATGAGCAGTTCTTC. Its translation is CASTIPRGFYNEQFF.

The V call is TRBV7-9, the J call TRBJ1-4, with 9 bases identical to TRBD1. The CDR3 has 14 amino acids. CDR1 and CDR2 from the germline V gene are SEHNR and FQNEAQ (reference sequence). J lost 8 bases, V lost 5 bases, and 6 bases had no gene match. CDR3 protein: CASSIGQGREKLFF. The CDR3 DNA reads TGTGCCAGCAGCATCGGACAGGGGAGGGAAAAACTGTTTTTT.

The table lists this clonotype with a few counts. The J gene is TRBJ1-1, the V gene TRBV25-1; D gene unclear. The CDR3 is made up of 14 amino acids. Trimming shortened V by 3 bases and J by 11 bases, and 19 bases separated the two germline ends. The germline V gene encodes CDR1 MGHDK and CDR2 SYGVNS. The CDR3 DNA reads as TGTGCCAGCAGTGAGCTTGGAGGGATTCCGGGGGCTTTCTTT. It specifies CASSELGGIPGAFF.

The table lists this clonotype with many counts. The rearrangement joins TRBV3-1 to TRBJ2-1; 9 nucleotides agree with TRBD2. The CDR3 consists of 14 residues. J was trimmed by 10 bases and V by 1 base; bases with no gene match: 5. Germline V CDR1 and CDR2: LGHDT, YNNKEL (reference sequence). The DNA for the CDR3 is TGTGCCAGCAGCCAAGCGGCTAGCGGGGACGAGCAGTTCTTC. This gives the protein CASSQAASGDEQFF.

This clonotype is labeled medium-sized. This chain links TRBV7-8 with TRBJ2-3; no firm D call. The CDR3 covers 14 residues. Trimming removed 5 bases from V and 4 bases from J, with 13 bases in between. The germline gives CDR1 SGHVS, CDR2 FQNEAQ. As DNA, the CDR3 is TGTGCCAGCAGCCTTCGTGCCGGGTCAGATACGCAGTATTTT. Translated: CASSLRAGSDTQYF.

This clonotype has just a few counts. This chain uses TRBV27 with TRBJ2-5; no clear D gene. CDR1 and CDR2 from the germline V gene are MNHEY and SMNVEV (reference sequence). The CDR3 sequence is 14 residues long. Trimming shortened V by 3 bases and J by 1 base, and 9 bases separated the two germline ends. CDR3 nucleotide sequence: TGTGCCAGCAGTTTTTCACAAGTCCAAGAGACCCAGTACTTC. This sequence encodes CASSFSQVQETQYF.

This clonotype turned up a few times. This chain uses TRBV6-5 with TRBJ2-7, with 8 bases aligning to TRBD2. Looked up from germline, CDR1 is MNHEY and CDR2 is SVGAGI. Trimming cost V 0 bases and J 2 bases; bases outside gene matches: 9. The CDR3 consists of 17 residues. The CDR3 bases are TGTGCCAGCAGTTACTCGATAATGAGCGGGGGAGCCTACGAGCAGTACTTC. This gives the protein CASSYSIMSGGAYEQYF.

This clonotype occurred a few times. The chain joins TRBV5-1 to TRBJ1-4; D remains ambiguous. The CDR3 covers 14 residues. Trimming removed 4 bases from V and 4 bases from J, with 11 bases in between. CDR1 and CDR2 from the germline V gene are SGHRS and YFSETQ. CDR3 sequence: CASSRPGINEKLFF. In DNA, the CDR3 is TGCGCCAGCAGCCGGCCCGGCATTAATGAAAAACTGTTTTTT.

In this sample, this clonotype turned up many times. The chain joins TRBV5-6 to TRBJ2-4, with D uncertain. Germline CDR1 reads SGHDT; CDR2 reads YYEEEE. CDR3 length: 14 residues. V was cut by 6 bases and J by 6 bases, with 16 bases left in between. In nucleotides, the CDR3 is TGTGCCAGCACCGAAACGGGCGTCGGAAACATTCAGTACTTC. Residues: CASTETGVGNIQYF.

This clonotype was picked up a small number of times. The chain employs TRBV24-1 and TRBJ1-5; D is perhaps TRBD1 (5 bases). This CDR3 region has 16 residues. Between the trimmed V and J ends, which lost 4 bases and 2 bases, there was a span of 14 bases. CDR1 is KGHDR, CDR2 SFDVKD, per germline. CDR3 sequence (DNA): TGTGCCACCAGTGACTCAGGGTTTTCGGGCAATCAGCCCCAGCATTTT. It codes for CATSDSGFSGNQPQHF.

This clonotype has at least ten counts. The chain has TRBV18 and TRBJ1-6, with 10 nucleotides matching TRBD1. V gave up 6 bases and J gave up 7 bases; unmatched junction bases: 6. Per germline, CDR1 KGHSH and CDR2 LQKENI. The CDR3 spans 15 residues. CDR3 amino acids: CASSMGQGKNSPLHF. The CDR3 DNA reads as TGTGCCAGCTCCATGGGACAGGGGAAAAATTCACCCCTCCACTTT.

The CDR3 nucleotides are TGTGCCAGCAGCCGACGTACAGATACGCAGTATTTT. Translating gives CASSRRTDTQYF. The rearrangement joins TRBV7-6 to TRBJ2-3; D is ambiguous. The V gene lost 5 bases and the J gene lost 3 bases, with 6 bases spanning the gap. Germline CDR1 and CDR2: SGHVS and FNYEAQ. This CDR3 comprises 12 residues.

The V call is TRBV9, the J call TRBJ2-7; weak D call: TRBD2 (5 bases). Trimming left V 2 bases short and J 4 bases short, with 13 bases between. Per the germline V gene, CDR1 is SGDLS and CDR2 is YYNGEE. The CDR3 consists of 14 residues. The CDR3 DNA reads as TGTGCCAGCAGCGTGAGAGCGGCCGCGTACGAGCAGTACTTC. It specifies CASSVRAAAYEQYF.

V and J are TRBV10-2 and TRBJ2-2; D is possibly TRBD2 (5 bases). Germline CDR1 WSHSY, CDR2 SAAADI. The CDR3 has 16 residues. V lost 4 bases and J 0 bases, leaving 12 bases between the germline ends. As DNA, the CDR3 is TGCGCCAGCAGTGTGGTGGGGAGACCGAACACCGGGGAGCTGTTTTTT. Protein: CASSVVGRPNTGELFF.

This rearrangement joins TRBV19 to TRBJ1-2, with D possibly matching TRBD1 (6 bases). Germline V lookup: CDR1 LNHDA, CDR2 SQIVND (reference sequence). The CDR3 spans 14 residues. The ends were cut back, 7 bases at V and 3 bases at J, with 15 bases in the middle. CDR3 bases: TGTGCCAGTACCAGTGACAGGAGGTACTATGGCTACACCTTC. Protein sequence: CASTSDRRYYGYTF.

The table lists this clonotype with many counts. This chain links TRBV20-1 with TRBJ2-1; no reliable D call. Trimming stripped 1 base from V and 12 bases from J, with 16 bases between. The CDR3 is 13 amino acids. Germline CDR1 reads DFQATT; CDR2 reads SNEGSKA (reference sequence). The CDR3 is CSARVSPPNGQFF. CDR3 DNA: TGCAGTGCTAGAGTCTCCCCCCCTAACGGGCAGTTCTTC.

V gene TRBV27 combines with J gene TRBJ2-2; no definite D call. V dropped 8 bases and J dropped 5 bases, with 15 bases sitting between them. Germline-derived CDR1 and CDR2 are MNHEY and SMNVEV (reference sequence). This CDR3 spans 14 amino acids. Here the CDR3 reads CASRPDLVTGELFF. CDR3 sequence (DNA): TGTGCCAGCCGTCCCGACCTCGTGACCGGGGAGCTGTTTTTT.

This clonotype was detected a few times. The chain uses TRBV7-9 and TRBJ2-6, with D possibly being TRBD1 (5 bases). CDR3 length: 13 residues. CDR1 is SEHNR, CDR2 FQNEAQ, per germline (reference sequence). In DNA, the CDR3 is TGTGCATCCAGGGTTTCTGGGGCCAACGTCCTGACTTTC. Residues: CASRVSGANVLTF.

This clonotype was seen many times. The chain joins TRBV5-1 to TRBJ2-3; D unclear. The V gene lost 0 bases and the J gene lost 2 bases, with 7 bases spanning the gap. CDR3 length: 14 residues. CDR1 is SGHRS and CDR2 is YFSETQ in the germline V gene. CDR3 in amino acids: CASSLGVNTDTQYF. CDR3 DNA sequence: TGCGCCAGCAGCTTGGGTGTCAACACAGATACGCAGTATTTT.

This clonotype was observed a handful of times. This sequence joins TRBV6-2 or TRBV6-3 and TRBJ2-7, with 9 positions matching TRBD1. Looked up from germline, CDR1 is MNHEY and CDR2 is SVGEGT. This CDR3 is 16 amino acids long. V lost 4 bases to trimming and J lost 2 bases; unmatched junction nucleotides: 9. Here the CDR3 DNA reads TGTGCCAGCAGTTTAACCCGGGACAGGGTAACCTACGAGCAGTACTTC. Protein: CASSLTRDRVTYEQYF.

This rearrangement joins TRBV20-1 to TRBJ1-5; 10 nucleotides line up with TRBD1. In germline, CDR1 is DFQATT, CDR2 SNEGSKA (reference sequence). The CDR3 consists of 17 residues. The trim removed 2 bases at V and 0 bases at J, leaving 7 bases unmatched. CDR3 protein: CSARRGQGIPSNQPQHF. As DNA, the CDR3 is TGCAGTGCTAGACGGGGACAGGGGATCCCTAGCAATCAGCCCCAGCATTTT.

The V call is TRBV24-1, the J call TRBJ1-3; TRBD1 matches at 7 bases. This CDR3 region has 14 residues. The trim removed 10 bases at V and 2 bases at J, leaving 7 bases unmatched. CDR1 and CDR2 (germline): KGHDR, SFDVKD. The CDR3 is CATMTGMTGNTIYF. For the CDR3, the DNA is TGTGCCACTATGACAGGGATGACTGGAAACACCATATATTTT.

This clonotype was seen a few times. The chain employs TRBV6-1 and TRBJ2-7; D call uncertain. Trimming left V 2 bases short and J 2 bases short, with 7 bases between. The CDR3 totals 13 residues. The V gene's germline CDR1 is MNHNS and CDR2 SASEGT. The CDR3 protein is CASSEMHPYEQYF. Here the CDR3 DNA reads TGTGCCAGCAGTGAAATGCACCCCTACGAGCAGTACTTC.

The sample holds a few counts of this clonotype. CDR3 DNA sequence: TGTGCCCACGGATCGGGAGGGGCCAACGTCCTGACTTTC. Its translation is CAHGSGGANVLTF. This sequence joins TRBV7-2 and TRBJ2-6; the D gene is possibly TRBD2 (5 bases). Germline values: CDR1 SGHTA, CDR2 FQGNSA. V shed 11 bases and J shed 4 bases, with 12 bases lying between them. The CDR3 runs to 13 residues.